These 18 T cell receptor beta chains share one sample of origin, sequenced in a study of siplizumab effects on memory and regulatory T cells. TCRdb's table, derived via immunoSEQ multiplex PCR, lists solely in-frame clones and lacks some. Here the sample spans roughly 100,000 clones, about 93% being singletons. Sequenced: CD4+ T cells sorted from blood. Source of these receptors: a human donor in good health.

The chain links TRBV4-1 to TRBJ1-2; tentative D call: TRBD1 (5 bases). The CDR3 is 14 amino acids. V was pared by 0 bases and J by 4 bases, with 9 bases between. Germline CDR1 and CDR2: MGHRA and YSYEKL. The CDR3 DNA reads TGCGCCAGCAGCCAAGATCGGGGCACCTATGGCTACACCTTC. Translating gives CASSQDRGTYGYTF.

The chain is built from TRBV30 and TRBJ1-5, with no clear D. Between the trimmed V and J ends, which lost 0 bases and 2 bases, there was a span of 8 bases. CDR3 length equals 14 residues. Germline V lookup: CDR1 GTSNPN, CDR2 SVGIG (reference sequence). The CDR3 is CAWSVGLGNQPQHF. The DNA of the CDR3 is TGTGCCTGGAGTGTTGGGTTAGGCAATCAGCCCCAGCATTTT.

This rearrangement joins TRBV27 to TRBJ1-1, with 9 bases that match TRBD1. Germline CDR1 MNHEY, CDR2 SMNVEV (reference sequence). V lost 5 bases to trimming and J lost 5 bases; unmatched junction nucleotides: 9. CDR3 length: 15 residues. The CDR3 bases are TGTGCCAGCAGTCTCCCGGGACAGGGTCGAACTGAAGCTTTCTTT. This gives the protein CASSLPGQGRTEAFF.

The chain has TRBV5-1 and TRBJ2-6; D is undetermined. Per the germline V gene, CDR1 is SGHRS and CDR2 is YFSETQ. Trimming took 6 bases from V and 0 from J, leaving 7 bases between them. There are 14 residues in the CDR3. For the CDR3, the DNA is TGCGCCAGCACGTCCGGCTCTGGGGCCAACGTCCTGACTTTC. Protein sequence: CASTSGSGANVLTF. The full variable domain, in which reference TRBV5-1 and TRBJ2-6 provide the parts outside the CDR3, is KAGVTQTPRYLIKTRGQQVTLSCSPISGHRSVSWYQQTPGQGLQFLFEYFSETQRNKGNFPGRFSGRQFSNSRSEMNVSTLELGDSALYLCASTSGSGANVLTFGAGSRLTVL.

The DNA for the CDR3 is TGTGCCAGCAGTTACTCGGGACGGTTTAATTCACCCCTCCACTTT. This encodes CASSYSGRFNSPLHF. The V gene is TRBV6-6, the J gene TRBJ1-6; possibly TRBD1 for D (5 bases). This CDR3 is 15 amino acids long. Trimming took off 0 bases at V and 6 bases at J, with 9 bases between the two ends. The germline V gene has CDR1 MNHNY and CDR2 SVGAGI (reference sequence).

V is TRBV10-3 and J is TRBJ1-1; D perhaps matches TRBD1 (5 bases). With 0 bases removed from V and 0 bases from J, the gap between germline ends came to 5 bases. Per germline, CDR1 ENHRY and CDR2 SYGVKD. The CDR3 is 14 amino acids. The CDR3 region is CAISESGLNTEAFF. The CDR3 bases are TGTGCCATCAGTGAGTCGGGGCTGAACACTGAAGCTTTCTTT.

The chain carries TRBV11-3 and TRBJ2-3; D is possibly TRBD2 (5 bases). Trimming shortened V by 5 bases and J by 1 base, and 16 bases separated the two germline ends. The CDR3 contains 16 residues. Germline CDR1 is SGHNT and CDR2 is YENEEA. In DNA form, the CDR3 reads TGTGCCAGCAGCACCCAGACGGGGAGCGGCACAGATACGCAGTATTTT. This encodes CASSTQTGSGTDTQYF.

The chain has TRBV4-2 and TRBJ2-3; 8 bases align to TRBD2. The trim removed 8 bases at V and 2 bases at J, leaving 6 bases unmatched. The V gene's germline CDR1 is LGHNA and CDR2 YNFKEQ. The CDR3 is made up of 14 amino acids. CDR3 region: CASPIAGHTDTQYF. CDR3 in DNA: TGTGCCAGCCCCATAGCGGGGCACACAGATACGCAGTATTTT.

This chain connects TRBV18 to TRBJ2-2, with D uncertain. V dropped 2 bases and J dropped 5 bases, with 18 bases sitting between them. CDR3 size: 17 residues. Looked up from germline, CDR1 is KGHSH and CDR2 is LQKENI. The CDR3 region is CASSPNSAALGTGELFF. The CDR3 DNA follows: TGTGCCAGCTCACCAAATTCGGCGGCACTCGGGACCGGGGAGCTGTTTTTT.

The rearrangement uses TRBV6-6 and TRBJ1-5; the D is unclear. V was cut by 6 bases and J by 3 bases, with 9 bases left in between. The germline V gene encodes CDR1 MNHNY and CDR2 SVGAGI (reference sequence). The CDR3 is made up of 13 amino acids. This chain's CDR3 is CASSRSPNQPQHF. The CDR3 nucleotides are TGTGCCAGCAGCCGATCCCCCAATCAGCCCCAGCATTTT.

The gene calls are TRBV30 and TRBJ2-6; 7 bases align to TRBD1. The CDR3 runs to 14 residues. Germline V gives CDR1 GTSNPN, CDR2 SVGIG (reference sequence). The junction had 4 bases not matched to a gene; V was cut back by 7 bases and J by 1 base. The CDR3 DNA reads as TGTGCCTCAGCGACAGGGTCTGGGGCCAACGTCCTGACTTTC. Its translation is CASATGSGANVLTF.

This chain links TRBV6-5 with TRBJ2-7; 9 positions match TRBD1. The CDR3 covers 15 residues. CDR1 MNHEY and CDR2 SVGAGI come from the germline V gene. The junction had 10 bases not matched to a gene; V was cut back by 6 bases and J by 4 bases. CDR3 in amino acids: CASRWAGQGIYEQYF. DNA for the CDR3: TGTGCCAGCAGGTGGGCAGGACAGGGGATTTACGAGCAGTACTTC.

The genes are TRBV5-1 and TRBJ1-3, with a possible D match to TRBD1 (6 bases). Per germline, CDR1 SGHRS and CDR2 YFSETQ. The CDR3 covers 18 residues. Trimming took off 0 bases at V and 0 bases at J, with 16 bases between the two ends. The CDR3 reads CASSLGAFRGASGNTIYF. In nucleotides, the CDR3 is TGCGCCAGCAGCTTGGGGGCCTTCCGGGGGGCCTCTGGAAACACCATATATTTT.

The rearrangement joins TRBV19 to TRBJ2-7; possible D gene TRBD2, 6 bases. CDR1 and CDR2 (germline): LNHDA, SQIVND (reference sequence). Trimming pared 7 bases from V and 6 bases from J, leaving 16 bases between. This CDR3 has 13 residues. The CDR3 reads CASTSGDRVEQYF. The CDR3 coding sequence is TGTGCCAGTACCTCGGGGGACCGAGTCGAGCAGTACTTC.

This chain connects TRBV10-3 to TRBJ2-5; no firm D call. This CDR3 has 13 amino acids. Trimming stripped 4 bases from V and 2 bases from J, with 8 bases between. CDR1 is ENHRY and CDR2 is SYGVKD in the germline V gene. CDR3 coding DNA: TGTGCCATCAGTGCCCCAGGACAAGAGACCCAGTACTTC. The encoded protein is CAISAPGQETQYF.

This chain links TRBV19 with TRBJ2-5; 8 nucleotides match TRBD1. V shed 2 bases and J 5 bases; nucleotides not matched to a gene: 13. The germline CDR1 and CDR2 sequences are LNHDA and SQIVND (reference sequence). The CDR3 runs 17 residues. In DNA, the CDR3 is TGTGCCAGTAGTATAACCCCCTTGTCAGGGGGCGGGGAGACCCAGTACTTC. Translating it yields CASSITPLSGGGETQYF.

The chain has TRBV2 and TRBJ2-2, with 8 bases aligning to TRBD1. The CDR3 loop spans 14 amino acids. Germline V gene lookup returns CDR1 SNHLY and CDR2 FYNNEI. J was trimmed by 3 bases and V by 10 bases; bases with no gene match: 7. This CDR3 is CATRQGTYTGELFF. Written as DNA, the CDR3 is TGTGCCACCAGACAGGGGACGTACACCGGGGAGCTGTTTTTT.

This chain links TRBV20-1 with TRBJ2-5; D not certain. Looked up from germline, CDR1 is DFQATT and CDR2 is SNEGSKA (reference sequence). The CDR3 has 11 residues. V was trimmed by 3 bases and J by 10 bases, leaving 12 bases between them. This chain's CDR3 is CSASNNYHQYF. The CDR3, as DNA: TGCAGTGCTAGTAATAACTATCACCAGTACTTC.